A single sample is the source of the 20 T cell receptor beta chains below, sequenced in a study of Ad26.COV2.S vaccination and SARS-CoV-2 variants. TCRdb's table, derived via immunoSEQ multiplex PCR, lists solely in-frame clones and lacks some. Here the sample spans 350,000 to 550,000 clones, approximately 89% being singletons. The sample's treatment: over 15 received Ad26.COV2.S at low or high dose, single or two shots; about 5 received placebo; per-sample allocation not given. Day 63 after the first vaccine or placebo injection was the time point for sampling. The sample was peripheral blood, taken in a trial of Ad26.COV2.S vaccine versus placebo. Every receptor here comes from a person between 18 and 59 years old who received the Ad26.COV2.S COVID-19 vaccine or a placebo.

The V gene is TRBV2, the J gene TRBJ2-3, with D tentatively TRBD2 (5 bases). This CDR3 has 13 amino acids. In germline, CDR1 is SNHLY, CDR2 FYNNEI. Trimming stripped 7 bases from V and 1 base from J, with 9 bases between. The CDR3 DNA sequence: TGTGCCAGCAAGTTCGGGGGCACAGATACGCAGTATTTT. It translates to CASKFGGTDTQYF.

The chain joins TRBV7-2 to TRBJ2-1; D ambiguous. The ends were cut back, 5 bases at V and 4 bases at J, with 9 bases in the middle. CDR1 is SGHTA and CDR2 is FQGNSA in the germline V gene. There are 13 residues in the CDR3. In DNA form, the CDR3 reads TGTGCCAGCAGCACCAACCCTTACAATGAGCAGTTCTTC. This sequence encodes CASSTNPYNEQFF.

A word on this clone: One end of the junction is discordant with germline, which a read error may explain. The V call is TRBV7-7, the J call TRBJ2-2, with unresolved D. This CDR3 is built from 14 residues. Germline-derived CDR1 and CDR2 are SSHAT and FNYEAQ (reference sequence). The CDR3: CASSSGSNTGELFF. The DNA of the CDR3 is TGTGCTAGCAGCTCCGGATCAAATACCGGGGAGCTGTTTTTT.

The chain joins TRBV3-1 (or the pseudogene TRBV3-2) to TRBJ2-7, with D possibly TRBD1 on 5 matching bases. Germline CDR1 is LGHDT and CDR2 is YNNKEL (reference sequence). The length of the CDR3 is 13 residues. Trimming removed 4 bases at V and 2 bases at J, with 9 bases between. The CDR3 nucleotides read TGTGCCAGCAGCCGGGGCGAAGCCTACGAGCAGTACTTC. Translated: CASSRGEAYEQYF.

The CDR3 bases are TGCGCCAGCAGCTTGGCCCAGGGGTGGAGCTATGGCTACACCTTC. Translation: CASSLAQGWSYGYTF. The chain joins TRBV5-1 to TRBJ1-2; perhaps TRBD1 as D (6 bases). V was trimmed by 0 bases and J by 4 bases, leaving 13 bases between them. Germline values: CDR1 SGHRS, CDR2 YFSETQ. The CDR3 runs 15 residues.

This sequence joins TRBV15 and TRBJ1-4, with TRBD1 matching 10 bases. Germline V gene sequence: CDR1 LNHNV, CDR2 YYDKDF (reference sequence). After removal of 0 bases from V and 1 base from J, the junction contained 5 bases not matched to a gene. The CDR3 runs 18 residues. CDR3: CATSRDRGQGKTNEKLFF. CDR3 DNA: TGTGCCACCAGCAGAGATCGGGGACAGGGGAAAACTAATGAAAAACTGTTTTTT. The whole variable domain, filled in from reference TRBV15 and TRBJ1-4, reads DAMVIQNPRYQVTQFGKPVTLSCSQTLNHNVMYWYQQKSSQAPKLLFHYYDKDFNNEADTPDNFQSRRPNTSFCFLDIRSPGLGDTAMYLCATSRDRGQGKTNEKLFFGSGTQLSVL.

This chain connects TRBV7-3 to TRBJ2-6, with 7 positions matching TRBD1. This CDR3 contains 17 residues. V was pared by 4 bases and J by 3 bases, with 9 bases of the junction left unmatched. Germline lookup yields CDR1 SGHTA and CDR2 FQGTGA. The CDR3 DNA is TGTGCCAGCAGCTCACGACAGGGATGGGGTGGGGCCAACGTCCTGACTTTC. Protein product: CASSSRQGWGGANVLTF.

V usage is TRBV11-3 and J usage is TRBJ2-3, with a weak D call TRBD1 (6 bases). CDR3 length: 14 amino acids. Germline CDR1 and CDR2: SGHNT and YENEEA. V shed 5 bases and J shed 2 bases, with 11 bases lying between them. The CDR3 sequence is CASSRTDYTDTQYF. CDR3 sequence (DNA): TGTGCCAGCAGCCGGACAGATTACACAGATACGCAGTATTTT.

The J gene is TRBJ1-1, the V gene TRBV4-1; D unresolved. Between the trimmed V and J ends, which lost 0 bases and 0 bases, there was a span of 11 bases. The germline V gene has CDR1 MGHRA and CDR2 YSYEKL. The CDR3 is made up of 16 amino acids. The CDR3 coding sequence is TGCGCCAGCAGCCAAGATCGGGTTGGGGTGAACACTGAAGCTTTCTTT. It codes for CASSQDRVGVNTEAFF.

This rearrangement joins TRBV11-3 to TRBJ1-2; D call uncertain. Per the germline V gene, CDR1 is SGHNT and CDR2 is YENEEA. V was clipped by 0 bases and J by 6 bases, with 14 bases between them. This CDR3 comprises 15 residues. In DNA, the CDR3 is TGTGCCAGCAGCTTAGATCCGAGCGGCCAGCATGGCTACACCTTC. Translated, it gives CASSLDPSGQHGYTF.

The chain links TRBV5-1 to TRBJ2-5; 7 nucleotides line up with TRBD1. The junction had 3 bases not matched to a gene; V was cut back by 4 bases and J by 0 bases. This CDR3 is built from 14 residues. In germline, CDR1 is SGHRS, CDR2 YFSETQ. CDR3: CASSRDRDQETQYF. The CDR3 DNA follows: TGCGCCAGCAGCCGGGACAGAGACCAAGAGACCCAGTACTTC.

The rearrangement links TRBV7-9 to TRBJ2-1, with D possibly matching TRBD2 (5 bases). CDR1 is SEHNR and CDR2 is FQNEAQ in the germline V gene (reference sequence). This CDR3 region has 14 residues. The V end was cut by 5 bases, the J end by 3 bases, with 11 bases between. CDR3 amino acids: CASSPWRVYNEQFF. CDR3 nucleotides: TGTGCCAGCAGCCCCTGGCGGGTCTACAATGAGCAGTTCTTC.

This chain joins TRBV6-5 and TRBJ1-6; 11 bases align to TRBD1. This CDR3 comprises 16 residues. The germline CDR1 and CDR2 sequences are MNHEY and SVGAGI. V lost 0 bases, J lost 8 bases, and 3 bases stayed unmatched. The CDR3 bases are TGTGCCAGCAGTTACTCTGGGACAGGGGGTCATTCACCCCTCCACTTT. This codes for CASSYSGTGGHSPLHF.

CDR3 in amino acids: CASSPERKETQYF. The CDR3 bases are TGTGCCAGCAGCCCCGAGCGAAAAGAGACCCAGTACTTC. The chain links TRBV11-3 to TRBJ2-5; the D is unclear. CDR1 is SGHNT, CDR2 YENEEA, per germline. The CDR3 runs 13 residues. V dropped 5 bases and J dropped 3 bases, with 10 bases sitting between them.

This clone was counted a single time. The rearrangement links TRBV2 to TRBJ1-4; D remains unclear. The CDR3 covers 15 residues. V lost 5 bases to trimming and J lost 8 bases, with 18 bases between them. Germline CDR1 SNHLY, CDR2 FYNNEI. The DNA of the CDR3 is TGTGCCAGCAGTCAACCATCCCGGGAGGGAGAAAAACTGTTTTTT. As protein: CASSQPSREGEKLFF.

The genes are TRBV6-1 and TRBJ2-5; D gene uncertain. V lost 2 bases to trimming and J lost 0 bases, with 7 bases between them. Germline V gives CDR1 MNHNS, CDR2 SASEGT. This CDR3 has 14 residues. Here the CDR3 reads CASSEYRYQETQYF. The CDR3 DNA is TGTGCCAGCAGTGAATATCGGTACCAAGAGACCCAGTACTTC.

The chain joins TRBV7-9 to TRBJ2-1; D gene unclear. The V end was cut by 2 bases, the J end by 6 bases, with 23 bases between. Germline-derived CDR1 and CDR2 are SEHNR and FQNEAQ (reference sequence). CDR3 size: 18 residues. For the CDR3, the DNA is TGTGCCAGCAGCTTAACCCCCAGTATCAGTGGGGATGTCAATGAGCAGTTCTTC. It translates to CASSLTPSISGDVNEQFF.

Remarks on this clone: Within the sample, other DNA sequences also encode this same CDR3. This chain uses TRBV7-2 with TRBJ2-5; 11 bases align to TRBD2. CDR3 length equals 16 residues. Per the germline V gene, CDR1 is SGHTA and CDR2 is FQGNSA. V trimming: 2 bases; J trimming: 4 bases; junction bases outside the gene matches: 6. The CDR3, as DNA: TGTGCCAGCAGCTTACGGTTAGCGGGGGGGCGAGAGACCCAGTACTTC. Amino acid sequence: CASSLRLAGGRETQYF.

V gene TRBV5-5 combines with J gene TRBJ2-5, with TRBD2 as a possible D gene (5 bases). CDR3 length: 15 amino acids. Trimming shortened V by 5 bases and J by 4 bases, and 18 bases separated the two germline ends. In germline, CDR1 is SGHKS, CDR2 YYEKEE (reference sequence). In DNA, the CDR3 is TGTGCCAGCAGGCCAAGCCTAGCAGTAGGAGAGACCCAGTACTTC. Encoded protein: CASRPSLAVGETQYF.

The chain uses TRBV5-4 and TRBJ2-1, with TRBD2 matching over 8 bases. Germline CDR1 is SGHNT and CDR2 is YYREEE (reference sequence). The trim removed 9 bases at V and 7 bases at J, leaving 21 bases unmatched. This CDR3 spans 17 amino acids. The CDR3 coding sequence is TGTGCCATCCCGCAGCGGCCGGGAGGGCCGGGTCAAAATGAGCAGTTCTTC. It codes for CAIPQRPGGPGQNEQFF.